This T cell receptor (beta chain) is from a study of vaccination and CD4 T cells after COVID-19. About the study: As control conditions, cultures were given either a CEFX pool serving as positive control, an HIV-1 Nef pool, or no peptide at all. Study observations and caveats: Only after vaccination were a median approximately 86% of convalescents' reactive clones seen. The authors identified 304 of 307 vaccine-specific clones in convalescent patients as spike mono-reactive.

V was cut by 5 bases and J by 2 bases, with 14 bases left in between. CDR1 SGHRS and CDR2 YFSETQ come from the germline V gene. The CDR3 runs 15 residues. As regards this clonotype: What it binds is unknown.

Sequencing of DNA taken from cultured CD4+ T cells relied on the Oncomine TCR Beta short-read assay. TCRdb re-derived calls from the PCR reads in MiXCR, one entry per CDR3 protein. The data hold around 4,000 distinct CDR3 sequences, with approximately 20% observed a single time. Treatment denoted: roughly ten-day PBMC culture with coronavirus spike peptide pools or control peptides (ViraFEST assay). J is TRBJ1-5 and V is TRBV5-1; D is ambiguous. The receptor comes from a human donor who had recovered from COVID-19. The sample consisted of CD4+ T cells from blood, cultured in vitro. The CDR3 DNA reads as TGCGCCAGCAGAGAAGGGTTGCAGGGCAATCAGCCCCAGCATTTT. Residues: CASREGLQGNQPQHF.